The next 29 T cell receptor beta chains were all read from a single sample in a study of neoadjuvant anti-PD-1 for oral cavity cancer. Noted time point: after neoadjuvant nivolumab, at surgical resection. The data were produced by immunoSEQ multiplex PCR, yet TCRdb's version contains in-frame clones alone and is incomplete. The data contain fewer than 11,000 clones, around three fifths of them singletons. This material consisted of tumor tissue, taken after nivolumab (anti-PD-1) treatment. Receptors were obtained from a person aged 35 to 85 with oral cavity squamous cell carcinoma.

Only a few counts were recorded for this clone. The gene calls are TRBV29-1 and TRBJ2-7; weak D call: TRBD1 (5 bases). Looked up from germline, CDR1 is SQVTM and CDR2 is ANQGSEA. This CDR3 comprises 14 residues. The V and J ends lost 3 bases and 3 bases respectively, with 15 bases between them. DNA of the CDR3: TGCAGCGTTGAGCGGCAGGGCCCTCTCTACGAGCAGTACTTC. Its protein product is CSVERQGPLYEQYF.

The chain employs TRBV11-1 and TRBJ2-3, with D unclear. This CDR3 contains 14 residues. The V gene lost 0 bases and the J gene lost 5 bases, with 9 bases spanning the gap. CDR1 is SGHAT and CDR2 is FQDESV in the germline V gene (reference sequence). CDR3 residues: CASSLAASLDTQYF. In nucleotides, the CDR3 is TGTGCCAGCAGCTTAGCCGCCAGCCTAGATACGCAGTATTTT. The full variable domain, its missing parts supplied by reference TRBV11-1 and TRBJ2-3, is EAEVAQSPRYKITEKSQAVAFWCDPISGHATLYWYRQILGQGPELLVQFQDESVVDDSQLPKDRFSAERLKGVDSTLKIQPAELGDSAMYLCASSLAASLDTQYFGPGTRLTVL.

The chain joins TRBV9 to TRBJ1-1, with D tentatively TRBD1 (5 bases). The CDR3 totals 16 residues. The germline CDR1 and CDR2 sequences are SGDLS and YYNGEE. Trimming shortened V by 0 bases and J by 0 bases, and 12 bases separated the two germline ends. This CDR3 reads CASSVGTSWMNTEAFF. CDR3 coding DNA: TGTGCCAGCAGCGTAGGGACATCCTGGATGAACACTGAAGCTTTCTTT.

The rearrangement joins TRBV11-3 to TRBJ2-7; 9 bases line up with TRBD2. CDR1 is SGHNT and CDR2 is YENEEA in the germline V gene. The CDR3 runs 16 residues. The J segment lost 0 bases and the V segment lost 4 bases, leaving 7 bases of the junction unmatched. CDR3 in DNA: TGTGCCAGCAGCTCGACTAGCGGAGGGAGCTCCTACGAGCAGTACTTC. Its translation: CASSSTSGGSSYEQYF.

This clone was detected once. This chain uses TRBV7-6 with TRBJ1-2, with 8 positions matching TRBD1. J gave up 4 bases and V 5 bases, and 3 bases lay outside the gene matches. Germline CDR1 and CDR2: SGHVS and FNYEAQ. This CDR3 contains 13 residues. CDR3 loop: CASSPGQGYGYTF. For the CDR3, the DNA is TGTGCCAGCAGCCCTGGACAGGGCTATGGCTACACCTTC.

The CDR3 loop is CASSSRGASGSGELFF. The CDR3 DNA reads as TGTGCCAGCAGTTCGCGGGGGGCAAGCGGGTCTGGGGAGCTGTTTTTT. V is TRBV11-3 and J is TRBJ2-2; 8 bases align to TRBD2. This CDR3 has 16 amino acids. Germline V gives CDR1 SGHNT, CDR2 YENEEA. Trimming cost V 6 bases and J 8 bases; bases outside gene matches: 14.

The chain links TRBV28 to TRBJ2-6; D call uncertain. The germline V and J ends were trimmed by 6 bases and 0 bases, with 3 bases remaining between them. The CDR3 has 13 residues. Germline CDR1 reads MDHEN; CDR2 reads SYDVKM. The chain's CDR3 is CASSSSGANVLTF. CDR3 nucleotides: TGTGCCAGCAGCTCCTCTGGGGCCAACGTCCTGACTTTC.

This clone was recorded a few times. The genes are TRBV7-8 and TRBJ1-2; D may be TRBD1 (5 bases). Germline V gives CDR1 SGHVS, CDR2 FQNEAQ. There are 14 residues in the CDR3. V lost 5 bases, J lost 3 bases, and 13 bases lay in between. The CDR3 sequence: CASSTTTVDYGYTF. CDR3 DNA: TGTGCCAGCAGCACTACGACAGTGGACTATGGCTACACCTTC.

This clone was seen only a few times. This chain links TRBV7-9 with TRBJ2-5; TRBD1 might be the D (6 bases). Trimming took off 6 bases at V and 4 bases at J, with 15 bases between the two ends. CDR1 and CDR2 (germline): SEHNR, FQNEAQ (reference sequence). The CDR3 length is 14 residues. The CDR3 DNA reads as TGTGCCAGCAGTCTCTGGGGCAGGGGAGAGACCCAGTACTTC. As protein: CASSLWGRGETQYF.

This clone was recorded only once. CDR3 bases: TGTGCCAGCAGCTTAGTGGGGGGGGAGACCCAGTACTTC. This gives the protein CASSLVGGETQYF. This chain connects TRBV7-2 to TRBJ2-5, with 7 bases that match TRBD2. There are 13 residues in the CDR3. Per germline, CDR1 SGHTA and CDR2 FQGNSA. The J segment lost 5 bases and the V segment lost 1 base, leaving 1 base of the junction unmatched.

J is TRBJ1-5 and V is TRBV5-5, with no clear D. The CDR3 extends over 17 amino acids. Trimming stripped 7 bases from V and 0 bases from J, with 20 bases between. Germline values: CDR1 SGHKS, CDR2 YYEKEE (reference sequence). CDR3 nucleotide sequence: TGTGCCAGCTCCCCTAGGTCGCCTGACTATAGCAATCAGCCCCAGCATTTT. Its translation is CASSPRSPDYSNQPQHF.

There are a few counts of this clone. The chain recombines TRBV4-1 with TRBJ1-3, with D possibly TRBD1 on 5 matching bases. CDR3 length equals 16 residues. V was clipped by 3 bases and J by 2 bases, with 14 bases between them. Germline CDR1 is MGHRA and CDR2 is YSYEKL. In DNA form, the CDR3 reads TGCGCCAGCAGCCATGCAGGGAGGTTGACTGGAAACACCATATATTTT. Translation: CASSHAGRLTGNTIYF.

This chain uses TRBV28 with TRBJ2-5; D unresolved. From germline, CDR1 is MDHEN and CDR2 SYDVKM. This CDR3 has 12 residues. Trimming took off 6 bases at V and 5 bases at J, with 10 bases between the two ends. CDR3 loop: CASSPQEETQYF. DNA for the CDR3: TGTGCCAGCAGCCCCCAGGAGGAGACCCAGTACTTC. The whole variable domain, filled in from reference TRBV28 and TRBJ2-5, reads DVKVTQSSRYLVKRTGEKVFLECVQDMDHENMFWYRQDPGLGLRLIYFSYDVKMKEKGDIPEGYSVSREKKERFSLILESASTNQTSMYLCASSPQEETQYFGPGTRLLVL.

The chain uses TRBV6-6 and TRBJ1-1, with D possibly being TRBD1 (6 bases). The CDR3 is 15 amino acids. Germline loops: CDR1 MNHNY, CDR2 SVGAGI (reference sequence). V was clipped by 6 bases and J by 2 bases, with 16 bases between them. The CDR3 here is CASRGAGDGNTEAFF. Here the CDR3 DNA reads TGTGCCAGCAGGGGGGCAGGGGATGGAAACACTGAAGCTTTCTTT.

The chain recombines TRBV19 with TRBJ2-1; D perhaps matches TRBD1 (5 bases). The V end lost 1 base, the J end lost 7 bases, and 8 bases lay between the germline ends. CDR1 and CDR2 (germline): LNHDA, SQIVND (reference sequence). The CDR3 loop spans 13 amino acids. The CDR3 sequence: CASSIGQNNEQFF. The CDR3 bases are TGTGCCAGTAGTATAGGACAGAATAATGAGCAGTTCTTC.

The rearrangement joins TRBV7-8 to TRBJ2-1; 11 bases align to TRBD2. With V trimmed by 4 bases and J by 5 bases, 16 bases remained unmatched. The CDR3 covers 19 residues. Germline V gene sequence: CDR1 SGHVS, CDR2 FQNEAQ. The CDR3, as DNA: TGTGCCAGCAGCTCATCCAGACTAGCGGGGCCTCTCTGGGACAATGAGCAGTTCTTC. This codes for CASSSSRLAGPLWDNEQFF.

This clone turned up a few times. The chain is built from TRBV13 and TRBJ2-5, with D possibly matching TRBD2 (6 bases). Germline CDR1 is PRHDT and CDR2 is FYEKMQ (reference sequence). V was clipped by 3 bases and J by 5 bases, with 7 bases between them. The CDR3 totals 12 residues. CDR3 amino acids: CASSLEGETQYF. In nucleotides, the CDR3 is TGTGCCAGCAGCTTGGAGGGGGAGACCCAGTACTTC.

The V call is TRBV5-4, the J call TRBJ2-1; D unclear. There are 18 residues in the CDR3. With 4 bases removed from V and 8 bases from J, the gap between germline ends came to 28 bases. CDR1 is SGHNT and CDR2 is YYREEE in the germline V gene (reference sequence). The CDR3 sequence: CASSPGRGGDMLDDEQFF. CDR3 sequence (DNA): TGTGCCAGCAGCCCTGGCCGCGGTGGTGACATGCTGGACGATGAGCAGTTCTTC.

The rearrangement links TRBV7-9 to TRBJ1-2; 9 bases are shared with TRBD1. From germline, CDR1 is SEHNR and CDR2 FQNEAQ (reference sequence). Trimming cost V 5 bases and J 0 bases; bases outside gene matches: 4. This CDR3 has 15 amino acids. CDR3 residues: CASSPRTGANYGYTF. The CDR3 DNA sequence: TGTGCCAGCAGCCCTCGGACAGGGGCTAACTATGGCTACACCTTC.

This clone was seen more than once but under ten times. The rearrangement uses TRBV18 and TRBJ2-2, with TRBD1 identical over 10 bases. This CDR3 is 16 amino acids long. V shed 2 bases, J shed 4 bases, and the junction held 4 bases outside the gene matches. The germline V gene encodes CDR1 KGHSH and CDR2 LQKENI. CDR3 in amino acids: CASSPRGQGSTGELFF. The CDR3 region has the DNA TGTGCCAGCTCACCAAGGGGACAGGGGAGCACCGGGGAGCTGTTTTTT.

The chain employs TRBV28 and TRBJ2-2, with 7 bases identical to TRBD1. The CDR3 covers 16 residues. Trimming at V came to 2 bases and at J to 5 bases, leaving 8 bases not matched to a gene. The V gene's germline CDR1 is MDHEN and CDR2 SYDVKM. The CDR3 loop reads CASSLIPGQITGELFF. In DNA form, the CDR3 reads TGTGCCAGCAGTTTAATACCGGGACAGATTACCGGGGAGCTGTTTTTT. Supplemented by reference TRBV28 and TRBJ2-2, the full variable domain reads DVKVTQSSRYLVKRTGEKVFLECVQDMDHENMFWYRQDPGLGLRLIYFSYDVKMKEKGDIPEGYSVSREKKERFSLILESASTNQTSMYLCASSLIPGQITGELFFGEGSRLTVL.

This clone has a handful of counts. The chain links TRBV30 to TRBJ2-7; TRBD2 might be the D (6 bases). CDR3 length equals 11 residues. Germline CDR1 GTSNPN, CDR2 SVGIG (reference sequence). CDR3 sequence: CARKAGTLQYF. CDR3 coding DNA: TGTGCACGGAAGGCAGGGACTTTGCAGTACTTC.

This clone showed up just a few times. The genes are TRBV2 and TRBJ2-5; 15 bases agree with TRBD2. Germline CDR1 is SNHLY and CDR2 is FYNNEI. Trimming cost V 1 base and J 5 bases; bases outside gene matches: 5. This CDR3 is built from 17 residues. The CDR3 sequence: CASSEGTSGRAWETQYF. The CDR3 coding sequence is TGTGCCAGCAGTGAAGGGACTAGCGGGAGGGCCTGGGAGACCCAGTACTTC.

This clone appeared a single time. The rearrangement joins TRBV7-2 to TRBJ2-1; 10 nucleotides agree with TRBD2. The junction had 12 bases not matched to a gene; V was cut back by 5 bases and J by 8 bases. Germline assignment: CDR1 SGHTA and CDR2 FQGNSA. The CDR3 consists of 16 residues. The CDR3 loop reads CASSRAASGSAYEQFF. The CDR3 bases are TGTGCCAGCAGCCGGGCCGCTAGCGGGAGCGCCTATGAGCAGTTCTTC. The whole variable domain, filled in from reference TRBV7-2 and TRBJ2-1, reads GAGVSQSPSNKVTEKGKDVELRCDPISGHTALYWYRQSLGQGLEFLIYFQGNSAPDKSGLPSDRFSAERTGGSVSTLTIQRTQQEDSAVYLCASSRAASGSAYEQFFGPGTRLTVL.

The CDR3 here is CASTKSGQGIRNEQFF. The CDR3 nucleotides read TGTGCCAGCACCAAAAGCGGACAGGGGATTAGGAATGAGCAGTTCTTC. The chain uses TRBV11-3 and TRBJ2-1, with 9 bases identical to TRBD1. The ends lost 7 bases at V and 7 bases at J; junction bases unmatched: 14. Per the germline V gene, CDR1 is SGHNT and CDR2 is YENEEA. The CDR3 loop spans 16 amino acids. The full variable domain, in which reference TRBV11-3 and TRBJ2-1 provide the parts outside the CDR3, is EAGVVQSPRYKIIEKKQPVAFWCNPISGHNTLYWYLQNLGQGPELLIRYENEEAVDDSQLPKDRFSAERLKGVDSTLKIQPAELGDSAVYLCASTKSGQGIRNEQFFGPGTRLTVL.

This chain uses TRBV5-1 with TRBJ1-5; TRBD1 matches at 8 bases. There are 15 residues in the CDR3. Germline trimming cut 2 bases from V and 7 bases from J; bases unmatched to any gene: 8. Germline CDR1 is SGHRS and CDR2 is YFSETQ. The CDR3 region has the DNA TGCGCCAGCAGCTTTACCTCAGGGGGCGGCCAGCCCCAGCATTTT. This encodes CASSFTSGGGQPQHF.

This chain links TRBV19 with TRBJ2-5; 10 bases line up with TRBD1. Trimming cost V 7 bases and J 8 bases; bases outside gene matches: 13. Germline CDR1 is LNHDA and CDR2 is SQIVND (reference sequence). There are 15 residues in the CDR3. The CDR3 DNA follows: TGTGCCAGTATGGTAGGGACAGGGGCCGCTGGCACCCAGTACTTC. Translated, it gives CASMVGTGAAGTQYF. The full variable domain, its missing parts supplied by reference TRBV19 and TRBJ2-5, is DGGITQSPKYLFRKEGQNVTLSCEQNLNHDAMYWYRQDPGQGLRLIYYSQIVNDFQKGDIAEGYSVSREKKESFPLTVTSAQKNPTAFYLCASMVGTGAAGTQYFGPGTRLLVL.

The chain is built from TRBV10-2 and TRBJ2-7; D gene unclear. The germline gives CDR1 WSHSY, CDR2 SAAADI. The CDR3 spans 14 residues. V lost 0 bases to trimming and J lost 2 bases, with 8 bases between them. The CDR3 DNA sequence: TGCGCCAGCAGTGAGTCGGACGGACCCTACGAGCAGTACTTC. It yields the protein CASSESDGPYEQYF.

The chain uses TRBV18 and TRBJ1-6; the match to TRBD1 covers 10 bases. V was clipped by 4 bases and J by 8 bases; unmatched bases: 5. The CDR3 consists of 15 residues. Germline V gene sequence: CDR1 KGHSH, CDR2 LQKENI. CDR3 DNA sequence: TGTGCCAGCTCACTTTTGACAGGGGGCGATTCACCCCTCCACTTT. The encoded protein is CASSLLTGGDSPLHF.